This passage covers 28 T cell receptor beta chains from one sample sequenced in a study of shared clonotypes between healthy human individuals. Repertoires were generated with immunoSEQ multiplex PCR, while TCRdb's copy carries only in-frame clones and drops some. The top ten hold approximately 1% of the sample, which has nearly 2 million clones, 85% to 95% seen once. Naive CD8 cells comprised CD45RO-negative, CCR7-positively selected cells, excluding terminally differentiated effector memory CD45RA+ cells. Source material: naive CD8+ T cells sorted from blood. The receptors shown here come from a man aged 18 to 30 in good health.

V and J are TRBV27 and TRBJ2-1; no reliable D call. Trimming shortened V by 2 bases and J by 6 bases, and 20 bases separated the two germline ends. Germline CDR1 reads MNHEY; CDR2 reads SMNVEV (reference sequence). This CDR3 spans 17 amino acids. The DNA of the CDR3 is TGTGCCAGCAGTTTACCCTTCCTCTCGGAAGTTCCCAATGAGCAGTTCTTC. Translating gives CASSLPFLSEVPNEQFF.

The chain combines TRBV14 with TRBJ2-7, with TRBD2 identical over 8 bases. The V gene end was trimmed by 4 bases and the J gene end by 2 bases; junction bases not matched to a gene: 7. The CDR3 runs 15 residues. Germline loops: CDR1 SGHDN, CDR2 FVKESK. The CDR3 reads CASSLGLAPAYEQYF. The CDR3 nucleotides are TGTGCCAGCAGCCTTGGACTAGCTCCAGCCTACGAGCAGTACTTC.

This clone has a single count. This chain uses TRBV15 with TRBJ2-1; TRBD1 might be the D (5 bases). The CDR3 consists of 16 residues. V gave up 0 bases and J gave up 6 bases, with 15 bases separating them. Germline CDR1 and CDR2: LNHNV and YYDKDF (reference sequence). This chain's CDR3 is CATSRDAEGVSNEQFF. DNA of the CDR3: TGTGCCACCAGCAGAGATGCGGAAGGGGTATCCAATGAGCAGTTCTTC. Full variable domain (missing parts from reference TRBV15 and TRBJ2-1): DAMVIQNPRYQVTQFGKPVTLSCSQTLNHNVMYWYQQKSSQAPKLLFHYYDKDFNNEADTPDNFQSRRPNTSFCFLDIRSPGLGDTAMYLCATSRDAEGVSNEQFFGPGTRLTVL.

J is TRBJ2-7 and V is TRBV7-8; D not certain. Trimming took off 2 bases at V and 7 bases at J, with 6 bases between the two ends. CDR3 size: 11 residues. Germline V gene data show CDR1 as SGHVS and CDR2 as FQNEAQ. CDR3 DNA: TGTGCCAGCAGCTTAAATGGGGAGCAGTACTTC. Protein: CASSLNGEQYF.

The V call is TRBV7-6, the J call TRBJ2-7; 7 nucleotides line up with TRBD2. This CDR3 comprises 13 residues. The germline V gene has CDR1 SGHVS and CDR2 FNYEAQ. V shed 0 bases and J 6 bases; nucleotides not matched to a gene: 2. The CDR3 DNA reads TGTGCCAGCAGCTTAGCGCCGGGAGGCGAGCAGTACTTC. Residues: CASSLAPGGEQYF.

The chain has TRBV18 and TRBJ2-7; 9 nucleotides match TRBD1. Germline assignment: CDR1 KGHSH and CDR2 LQKENI. CDR3 length: 15 amino acids. V trimming: 3 bases; J trimming: 7 bases; junction bases outside the gene matches: 10. The CDR3 coding sequence is TGTGCCAGCTCACCGCCAGGGACAGGGAAGAGTGAGCAGTACTTC. This gives the protein CASSPPGTGKSEQYF. The whole variable domain, filled in from reference TRBV18 and TRBJ2-7, reads NAGVMQNPRHLVRRRGQEARLRCSPMKGHSHVYWYRQLPEEGLKFMVYLQKENIIDESGMPKERFSAEFPKEGPSILRIQQVVRGDSAAYFCASSPPGTGKSEQYFGPGTRLTVT.

Points on this clone: The same CDR3 arises from other DNA sequences in this sample as well. The chain uses TRBV29-1 and TRBJ2-1; TRBD2 aligns across 10 bases. Trimming took 3 bases from V and 4 from J; bases not matched to a gene: 6. Germline CDR1 and CDR2: SQVTM and ANQGSEA. The CDR3 length is 15 residues. The CDR3 here is CSVEGTSGNYNEQFF. DNA for the CDR3: TGCAGCGTTGAGGGAACTAGCGGGAATTACAATGAGCAGTTCTTC.

The chain has TRBV5-1 and TRBJ1-2; D not certain. CDR1 SGHRS and CDR2 YFSETQ come from the germline V gene. The CDR3 runs 14 residues. With 5 bases removed from V and 6 bases from J, the gap between germline ends came to 17 bases. The CDR3 DNA follows: TGCGCCAGCAGTAGGGCATCAAACGGTGATGGCTACACCTTC. Encoded protein: CASSRASNGDGYTF.

The rearrangement joins TRBV28 to TRBJ2-7; 8 bases are a match to TRBD2. V was clipped by 3 bases and J by 6 bases; unmatched bases: 4. This CDR3 spans 13 amino acids. The germline V gene has CDR1 MDHEN and CDR2 SYDVKM. The CDR3 protein is CASSFGLAGEQYF. The CDR3 DNA reads as TGTGCCAGCAGTTTTGGACTAGCTGGCGAGCAGTACTTC.

A remark on this clone: The sample carries other DNA sequences with the same CDR3. This chain uses TRBV9 with TRBJ2-7; 9 bases are shared with TRBD1. Trimming took 4 bases from V and 4 from J; bases not matched to a gene: 3. CDR3 length: 13 amino acids. Per the germline V gene, CDR1 is SGDLS and CDR2 is YYNGEE. The CDR3 nucleotides read TGTGCCAGCAGCTTTGGGACAGGGTACGAGCAGTACTTC. This sequence encodes CASSFGTGYEQYF.

The chain recombines TRBV10-2 with TRBJ1-1; D remains unclear. Germline lookup yields CDR1 WSHSY and CDR2 SAAADI. Between the trimmed V and J ends, which lost 4 bases and 2 bases, there was a span of 11 bases. CDR3 length equals 14 residues. CDR3 region: CASSGMSVNTEAFF. The CDR3, as DNA: TGCGCCAGCAGTGGGATGTCGGTCAACACTGAAGCTTTCTTT.

This clone was recorded once. This sequence joins TRBV4-3 and TRBJ2-1; possibly TRBD2 for D (6 bases). Germline values: CDR1 LGHNA, CDR2 YSLEER. The CDR3 contains 13 residues. Trimming cost V 4 bases and J 8 bases, with 12 bases left between them. CDR3 coding DNA: TGCGCCAGCAGCCCAGGAGGGCACGATGAGCAGTTCTTC. Encoded protein: CASSPGGHDEQFF.

V and J are TRBV30 and TRBJ2-6, with a tentative D call TRBD1 (6 bases). Trimming stripped 2 bases from V and 4 bases from J, with 9 bases between. This CDR3 spans 14 amino acids. From germline, CDR1 is GTSNPN and CDR2 SVGIG (reference sequence). CDR3 protein: CAWSWGPGANVLTF. The CDR3 DNA reads TGTGCCTGGAGTTGGGGGCCCGGGGCCAACGTCCTGACTTTC.

The CDR3 region is CASSKEGGEDTGELFF. The DNA of the CDR3 is TGTGCCAGCAGCAAAGAGGGGGGCGAGGATACCGGGGAGCTGTTTTTT. This chain joins TRBV21-1 and TRBJ2-2. TRBV21-1 is marked as a pseudogene. The CDR3 consists of 16 residues.

The genes are TRBV25-1 and TRBJ2-3; D possibly corresponds to TRBD2 (6 bases). Trimming removed 3 bases at V and 1 base at J, with 11 bases between. Looked up from germline, CDR1 is MGHDK and CDR2 is SYGVNS. CDR3 length: 15 residues. The CDR3 DNA follows: TGTGCCAGCAGTGAGGTCGGCGGGGGCACAGATACGCAGTATTTT. Residues: CASSEVGGGTDTQYF.

The chain is built from TRBV29-1 and TRBJ2-3, with D possibly matching TRBD2 (6 bases). V lost 4 bases, J lost 0 bases, and 20 bases lay in between. The CDR3 sequence is 17 residues long. The germline V gene has CDR1 SQVTM and CDR2 ANQGSEA. In DNA form, the CDR3 reads TGCAGCGTTGCCGGGGCGGGGAGCTCAACTAGCACAGATACGCAGTATTTT. Protein product: CSVAGAGSSTSTDTQYF.

The chain couples TRBV6-1 to TRBJ2-7, with 9 bases aligning to TRBD1. The trim removed 6 bases at V and 4 bases at J, leaving 10 bases unmatched. CDR1 and CDR2 (germline): MNHNS, SASEGT. The CDR3 consists of 15 residues. The CDR3 sequence: CASSDPTGGKYEQYF. The CDR3 DNA sequence: TGTGCCAGCAGCGACCCGACAGGGGGAAAGTACGAGCAGTACTTC.

The gene calls are TRBV7-6 and TRBJ2-2; D uncertain. This CDR3 is 14 amino acids long. Trimming shortened V by 6 bases and J by 8 bases, and 16 bases separated the two germline ends. Germline V gene sequence: CDR1 SGHVS, CDR2 FNYEAQ. CDR3 amino acids: CASSSPMTFGELFF. The CDR3 DNA follows: TGTGCCAGCAGTTCCCCCATGACGTTTGGGGAGCTGTTTTTT.

This clone is a singleton in its sample. The V and J genes are TRBV28 and TRBJ2-1, with D possibly being TRBD1 (6 bases). CDR1 and CDR2 from the germline V gene are MDHEN and SYDVKM. V shed 11 bases and J shed 7 bases, with 18 bases lying between them. CDR3 length: 13 residues. CDR3 sequence reads: CAGSNRDRNEQFF. For the CDR3, the DNA is TGTGCCGGATCAAACAGGGATAGGAATGAGCAGTTCTTC.

The V gene is TRBV27, the J gene TRBJ1-2; perhaps TRBD1 as D (5 bases). V was shortened by 5 bases and J by 6 bases, with 22 bases between the two germline ends. CDR3 length: 16 amino acids. The germline gives CDR1 MNHEY, CDR2 SMNVEV (reference sequence). CDR3 sequence reads: CASSPWGAPPQNGYTF. The CDR3 coding sequence is TGTGCCAGCAGTCCCTGGGGCGCCCCCCCTCAAAATGGCTACACCTTC.

This chain joins TRBV27 and TRBJ2-6; TRBD1 aligns across 9 bases. J was trimmed by 3 bases and V by 5 bases; bases with no gene match: 5. The CDR3 runs 16 residues. Germline assignment: CDR1 MNHEY and CDR2 SMNVEV (reference sequence). The chain's CDR3 is CASSTTGGGGANVLTF. DNA of the CDR3: TGTGCCAGCAGTACGACAGGGGGTGGTGGGGCCAACGTCCTGACTTTC.

The chain is built from TRBV27 and TRBJ2-7; 10 bases align to TRBD1. V was clipped by 0 bases and J by 5 bases; unmatched bases: 7. In germline, CDR1 is MNHEY, CDR2 SMNVEV (reference sequence). This CDR3 is 16 amino acids long. Here the CDR3 reads CASSLSPGTGADEQYF. As DNA, the CDR3 is TGTGCCAGCAGTTTATCCCCCGGGACAGGGGCGGACGAGCAGTACTTC.

The count of this clone is one. The chain is built from TRBV30 and TRBJ1-1; perhaps TRBD1 as D (5 bases). V was clipped by 8 bases and J by 3 bases, with 19 bases between them. Germline V lookup: CDR1 GTSNPN, CDR2 SVGIG (reference sequence). The CDR3 totals 14 residues. This CDR3 is CALAVWGLDTEAFF. DNA for the CDR3: TGTGCCCTAGCTGTTTGGGGGTTAGACACTGAAGCTTTCTTT.

V is TRBV7-9 and J is TRBJ2-1; TRBD2 aligns across 9 bases. V lost 4 bases, J lost 4 bases, and 8 bases stayed unmatched. CDR1 SEHNR and CDR2 FQNEAQ come from the germline V gene (reference sequence). CDR3 length: 16 residues. CDR3 nucleotide sequence: TGTGCCAGCAGCTCCACGACTAGCGGCCATTACAATGAGCAGTTCTTC. It yields the protein CASSSTTSGHYNEQFF.

J is TRBJ2-1 and V is TRBV5-6; D uncertain. The V end was cut by 0 bases, the J end by 3 bases, with 4 bases between. The length of the CDR3 is 13 residues. CDR1 and CDR2 (germline): SGHDT, YYEEEE. This CDR3 reads CASSLEDYNEQFF. The CDR3 DNA follows: TGTGCCAGCAGCTTGGAGGACTACAATGAGCAGTTCTTC. The full variable domain, its missing parts supplied by reference TRBV5-6 and TRBJ2-1, is DAGVTQSPTHLIKTRGQQVTLRCSPKSGHDTVSWYQQALGQGPQFIFQYYEEEERQRGNFPDRFSGHQFPNYSSELNVNALLLGDSALYLCASSLEDYNEQFFGPGTRLTVL.

This clone was seen just once. The rearrangement links TRBV10-1 to TRBJ2-1; 12 bases are shared with TRBD2. From germline, CDR1 is WNHNN and CDR2 SYGVQD (reference sequence). The CDR3 is 17 amino acids. V dropped 4 bases and J dropped 8; count of bases not matched to a gene: 12. The CDR3 sequence: CASSVVPPTSGSDEQFF. DNA of the CDR3: TGCGCCAGCAGTGTAGTCCCTCCGACTAGCGGGAGCGATGAGCAGTTCTTC.

This sequence joins TRBV14 and TRBJ2-7; a possible D gene is TRBD1 (7 bases). Germline lookup yields CDR1 SGHDN and CDR2 FVKESK. The V gene lost 5 bases and the J gene lost 4 bases, with 12 bases spanning the gap. The CDR3 covers 13 residues. CDR3 amino acids: CASSWRGRYEQYF. The DNA of the CDR3 is TGTGCCAGCAGCTGGAGGGGGCGATACGAGCAGTACTTC.

The V gene is TRBV30, the J gene TRBJ2-7, with D perhaps matching TRBD1 (6 bases). From germline, CDR1 is GTSNPN and CDR2 SVGIG (reference sequence). Trimming stripped 4 bases from V and 0 bases from J, with 10 bases between. CDR3 length: 13 amino acids. CDR3 in DNA: TGTGCCTGGACAGGGGTTAACTCCTACGAGCAGTACTTC. Protein sequence: CAWTGVNSYEQYF. Variable domain in full (rest from reference TRBV30 and TRBJ2-7): SQTIHQWPATLVQPVGSPLSLECTVEGTSNPNLYWYRQAAGRGLQLLFYSVGIGQISSEVPQNLSASRPQDRQFILSSKKLLLSDSGFYLCAWTGVNSYEQYFGPGTRLTVT.